The 28 T cell receptor beta chains presented below share a single source sample, sequenced in a study of regulatory T cells in long-lasting Graves disease. Time point specified: newly diagnosed GD, antithyroid drugs for less than 3 months. PBMCs provided the RNA from which the TCR library was made. Sequencing libraries for TCR beta were prepared with iRepertoire HTBI primers and Arm-PCR of CDR3 regions. MiXCR, run by TCRdb on the multiplex PCR reads, gives a single entry per CDR3 protein. This table has about 470,000 distinct CDR3 sequences, under 15% appearing once. This same sample was also part of a study on T cells in Graves' hyperthyroidism and ophthalmopathy.

The material sequenced was peripheral blood mononuclear cells (PBMCs), taken at new diagnosis, from a patient treated with antithyroid drugs. The receptors derive from a woman between 25 and 40 years old with Graves disease.

This clonotype was detected many times. This sequence joins TRBV24-1 and TRBJ1-1; 11 positions match TRBD1. Germline V gene sequence: CDR1 KGHDR, CDR2 SFDVKD. The CDR3 contains 19 residues. The J segment lost 0 bases and the V segment lost 4 bases, leaving 12 bases of the junction unmatched. CDR3 sequence: CATSDGGGTGGLVNTEAFF. The CDR3 region has the DNA TGTGCCACCAGTGACGGGGGAGGGACAGGGGGACTCGTGAACACTGAAGCTTTCTTT.

This clonotype was counted many times. The chain couples TRBV20-1 to TRBJ1-2; maybe TRBD1 (6 bases). The CDR3 consists of 15 residues. V was cut by 1 base and J by 4 bases, with 16 bases left in between. CDR1 is DFQATT and CDR2 is SNEGSKA in the germline V gene (reference sequence). This CDR3 reads CSARADRPTSYGYTF. CDR3 nucleotide sequence: TGCAGTGCTAGAGCTGACAGGCCAACCTCCTATGGCTACACCTTC.

In this sample, this clonotype turned up many times. This chain links TRBV4-2 with TRBJ1-5, with a weak D call TRBD1 (5 bases). The germline CDR1 and CDR2 sequences are LGHNA and YNFKEQ. This CDR3 region has 15 residues. V was pared by 0 bases and J by 5 bases, with 11 bases between. In DNA form, the CDR3 reads TGTGCCAGCAGCCAAGATAGGTGGGGGGATCAGCCCCAGCATTTT. It codes for CASSQDRWGDQPQHF.

This clonotype was counted many times. This chain joins TRBV11-2 and TRBJ2-1; TRBD2 might be the D (5 bases). This CDR3 is 16 amino acids long. The germline CDR1 and CDR2 sequences are SGHAT and FQNNGV. V was cut by 1 base and J by 3 bases, with 13 bases left in between. The CDR3 reads CASSLVWSGGYNEQFF. Written as DNA, the CDR3 is TGTGCCAGCAGCTTAGTGTGGAGCGGAGGCTACAATGAGCAGTTCTTC.

The chain couples TRBV19 to TRBJ2-1; D is perhaps TRBD1 or TRBD2 (5 bases each). The CDR3 consists of 14 residues. The germline V gene encodes CDR1 LNHDA and CDR2 SQIVND (reference sequence). The V end lost 8 bases, the J end lost 2 bases, and 13 bases lay between the germline ends. The CDR3 spells CASRPGRTYNEQFF. As DNA, the CDR3 is TGTGCCAGTCGCCCGGGACGGACCTACAATGAGCAGTTCTTC.

This clonotype has a count of ten or more. This chain joins TRBV9 and TRBJ2-3, with D maybe TRBD2 (6 bases). CDR3 size: 16 residues. Looked up from germline, CDR1 is SGDLS and CDR2 is YYNGEE. The V end lost 4 bases, the J end lost 1 base, and 16 bases lay between the germline ends. CDR3 sequence (DNA): TGTGCCAGCAGCAAAACGGGGGAACCTCGCACAGATACGCAGTATTTT. Protein product: CASSKTGEPRTDTQYF.

This clonotype was detected ten times or more. The chain combines TRBV12-3 or TRBV12-4 with TRBJ1-5; D remains unclear. This CDR3 is 13 amino acids long. Trimming shortened V by 3 bases and J by 2 bases, and 5 bases separated the two germline ends. The CDR3 DNA reads as TGTGCCAGCAGTTTTCCGGGCAATCAGCCCCAGCATTTT. The encoded protein is CASSFPGNQPQHF.

The genes are TRBV7-2 and TRBJ2-4; no reliable D call. V was cut by 2 bases and J by 8 bases, with 13 bases left in between. Germline assignment: CDR1 SGHTA and CDR2 FQGNSA. CDR3 length: 14 residues. In nucleotides, the CDR3 is TGTGCCAGCAGCTTAAGGCAGATTTACGACATTCAGTACTTC. Translating it yields CASSLRQIYDIQYF.

The rearrangement links TRBV4-1 to TRBJ1-1, with D possibly TRBD1 on 6 matching bases. The germline V gene encodes CDR1 MGHRA and CDR2 YSYEKL. V was shortened by 2 bases and J by 1 base, with 11 bases between the two germline ends. The CDR3 is 15 residues long. In DNA form, the CDR3 reads TGCGCCAGCAGCCAAATTATCAGGGGGAACACTGAAGCTTTCTTT. Amino acid sequence: CASSQIIRGNTEAFF.

Ten or more counts support this clonotype. The chain carries TRBV30 and TRBJ1-4; a possible D gene is TRBD1 (5 bases). Germline loops: CDR1 GTSNPN, CDR2 SVGIG (reference sequence). The CDR3 length is 16 residues. Trimming removed 3 bases at V and 5 bases at J, with 19 bases between. This CDR3 is CAWRGDPRFANEKLFF. CDR3 nucleotides: TGTGCCTGGAGGGGGGACCCTCGGTTCGCCAATGAAAAACTGTTTTTT.

Many counts were recorded for this clonotype. The V gene is TRBV20-1, the J gene TRBJ1-1; D uncertain. Germline loops: CDR1 DFQATT, CDR2 SNEGSKA (reference sequence). V lost 1 base to trimming and J lost 5 bases, with 17 bases between them. This CDR3 spans 15 amino acids. CDR3 sequence (DNA): TGCAGTGCTAGAGCACCAGGACGGAGTCCTACTGAAGCTTTCTTT. Translated, it gives CSARAPGRSPTEAFF.

This clonotype was observed a single time. The chain combines TRBV28 with TRBJ2-3, with D perhaps matching TRBD1 (6 bases). V lost 6 bases and J lost 8, with 15 bases in between. The CDR3 has 13 residues. Germline V gene lookup returns CDR1 MDHEN and CDR2 SYDVKM. This CDR3 reads CASRFQQGSTQYF. CDR3 coding DNA: TGTGCCAGCAGATTCCAACAGGGCTCTACGCAGTATTTT.

This clonotype occurred many times. V is TRBV5-1 and J is TRBJ2-1; D is undetermined. Trimming removed 0 bases at V and 8 bases at J, with 12 bases between. The CDR3 consists of 14 residues. Germline V CDR1 and CDR2: SGHRS, YFSETQ. The CDR3 DNA sequence: TGCGCCAGCAGCTTGGCCGATAATATCGATGAGCAGTTCTTC. This gives the protein CASSLADNIDEQFF.

This clonotype was seen repeatedly, ten times or more. The V gene is TRBV7-3, the J gene TRBJ2-7; the D is unclear. This CDR3 is 14 amino acids long. The V gene lost 4 bases and the J gene lost 7 bases, with 17 bases spanning the gap. The V gene's germline CDR1 is SGHTA and CDR2 FQGTGA. The CDR3 nucleotides read TGTGCCAGCAGCTCAGGCGGTTCCCCGAGGGAGCAGTACTTC. It specifies CASSSGGSPREQYF. Using reference TRBV7-3 and TRBJ2-7 for the parts outside the CDR3, the full variable domain is GAGVSQTPSNKVTEKGKYVELRCDPISGHTALYWYRQSLGQGPEFLIYFQGTGAADDSGLPNDRFFAVRPEGSVSTLKIQRTERGDSAVYLCASSSGGSPREQYFGPGTRLTVT.

This clonotype was observed a few times. This clone may be a read error of a much larger clone one base away. This chain connects TRBV11-2 to TRBJ2-7; D may be TRBD2 (6 bases). Germline assignment: CDR1 SGHAT and CDR2 FQNNGV. The CDR3 has 12 amino acids. CDR3 DNA sequence: TGTACCAGCAGCTTAGGGACTCGGGAGCAGTACTTC. Translating gives CTSSLGTREQYF.

The rearrangement links TRBV5-1 to TRBJ2-1; D might be TRBD1 (6 bases). Germline V gene data show CDR1 as SGHRS and CDR2 as YFSETQ. The CDR3 contains 14 residues. The CDR3 protein is CASSQGPTYNEQFF. The CDR3, as DNA: TGCGCTTCTTCCCAGGGGCCCACCTACAATGAGCAGTTCTTC.

This clonotype was seen repeatedly, ten times or more. CDR3 nucleotides: TGTGCCAGCAGCCCCCTAAGAGTGGGGAGCCTCAGGAATGAGCAGTTCTTC. Translated: CASSPLRVGSLRNEQFF. The chain links TRBV11-2 to TRBJ2-1, with a tentative D call TRBD2 (5 bases). V was clipped by 5 bases and J by 7 bases, with 24 bases between them. The germline CDR1 and CDR2 sequences are SGHAT and FQNNGV. The CDR3 has 17 amino acids.

This rearrangement joins TRBV20-1 to TRBJ1-1, with 9 bases lining up with TRBD1. This CDR3 is 14 amino acids long. Germline CDR1 and CDR2: DFQATT and SNEGSKA (reference sequence). Trimming removed 1 base from V and 5 bases from J; junction bases left unmatched: 5. For the CDR3, the DNA is TGCAGTGCTAGAGCCGGGACAGGGCGGACTGAAGCTTTCTTT. Its protein product is CSARAGTGRTEAFF.

The V call is TRBV6-1, the J call TRBJ2-2; D tentatively reads TRBD1 or TRBD2 (5 bases each). Germline lookup yields CDR1 MNHNS and CDR2 SASEGT. Deletions cut 11 bases from V and 5 bases from J, with 18 bases between. CDR3 size: 14 residues. The CDR3 sequence: CAGGDIKRTGELFF. The CDR3 coding sequence is TGTGCCGGGGGAGACATCAAGCGTACCGGGGAGCTGTTTTTT.

At least ten counts were recorded for this clonotype. The rearrangement uses TRBV7-9 and TRBJ2-1, with 8 bases lining up with TRBD1. The junction had 9 bases not matched to a gene; V was cut back by 4 bases and J by 7 bases. There are 15 residues in the CDR3. CDR1 is SEHNR and CDR2 is FQNEAQ in the germline V gene (reference sequence). The chain's CDR3 is CASSSPGQGGNEQFF. DNA for the CDR3: TGTGCCAGCAGCTCCCCTGGACAGGGAGGAAATGAGCAGTTCTTC.

On this clonotype itself: Since a much larger clone is just one base distant, this may be a read error. The chain is built from TRBV2 and TRBJ1-5, with D perhaps matching TRBD1 (5 bases). Looked up from germline, CDR1 is SNHLY and CDR2 is FYNNEI. This CDR3 comprises 15 residues. Between the trimmed V and J ends, which lost 6 bases and 1 base, there was a span of 13 bases. This CDR3 reads CASRRGIQSNQPQHF. For the CDR3, the DNA is TGTGCCAGCAGGAGGGGAATACAGAGCAATCAGCCCCAGCATTTT.

This clonotype came up many times. The chain carries TRBV30 and TRBJ2-1; D unresolved. This CDR3 is built from 11 residues. V was trimmed by 4 bases and J by 6 bases, leaving 7 bases between them. CDR1 GTSNPN and CDR2 SVGIG come from the germline V gene (reference sequence). CDR3 nucleotide sequence: TGTGCCTGGAAAAGGTTCAATGAGCAGTTCTTC. It encodes CAWKRFNEQFF.

This clonotype was detected only a few times. The chain uses TRBV7-8 and TRBJ1-4, with a weak D call TRBD1 (6 bases). The CDR3 consists of 15 residues. Trimming cost V 3 bases and J 3 bases, with 11 bases left between them. Germline lookup yields CDR1 SGHVS and CDR2 FQNEAQ. DNA of the CDR3: TGTGCCAGCAGCTTCAGACAGGTGGCTAATGAAAAACTGTTTTTT. Its translation is CASSFRQVANEKLFF.

At least ten counts were recorded for this clonotype. V is TRBV7-9 and J is TRBJ2-1, with 7 bases lining up with TRBD1. CDR1 and CDR2 (germline): SEHNR, FQNEAQ (reference sequence). The CDR3 is 18 residues long. Unmatched junction bases numbered 14, after V lost 1 base and J lost 5 bases. CDR3 in DNA: TGTGCCAGCAGCTTAGGCGGTCAACAGGGGAGACTTAACAATGAGCAGTTCTTC. Its protein product is CASSLGGQQGRLNNEQFF.

This clonotype has only one observation. The CDR3 sequence: CASSVATERLAGGAGELFF. The CDR3 coding sequence is TGTGCCAGCAGCGTAGCTACGGAACGGCTAGCGGGAGGGGCCGGGGAGCTGTTTTTT. The rearrangement links TRBV9 to TRBJ2-2, with TRBD2 identical over 12 bases. V lost 0 bases and J lost 6; bases outside the gene matches: 12. CDR1 and CDR2 (germline): SGDLS, YYNGEE. The CDR3 contains 19 residues.

At least ten counts were recorded for this clonotype. The J gene is TRBJ2-2, the V gene TRBV11-2, with TRBD1 identical over 10 bases. The V and J ends lost 4 bases and 7 bases, in that order; junction bases with no gene match: 9. The CDR3 sequence is 16 residues long. Germline V gene data show CDR1 as SGHAT and CDR2 as FQNNGV. In DNA, the CDR3 is TGTGCCAGCAGCTCCCGCTCGGGACAGGGGTTCGGGGAGCTGTTTTTT. This codes for CASSSRSGQGFGELFF.

Concerning this clonotype: A much larger clone lies one base from this, so it may be a read error. This chain connects TRBV28 to TRBJ1-2; D uncertain. Looked up from germline, CDR1 is MDHEN and CDR2 is SYDVKM. V was cut by 5 bases and J by 0 bases, with 19 bases left in between. The CDR3 contains 17 residues. CDR3 nucleotides: TGTGCCAGCAGTCCCTCGGCACCTGGGCTGGCTAACTATGGCTACACCTTC. This translates into CASSPSAPGLANYGYTF.

In this sample, this clonotype turned up many times. The chain is built from TRBV6-1 and TRBJ2-7; the D gene is possibly TRBD1 (5 bases). This CDR3 is built from 16 residues. V was cut by 5 bases and J by 4 bases, with 21 bases left in between. CDR1 is MNHNS and CDR2 is SASEGT in the germline V gene. The CDR3: CASSPVTGAPVYEQYF. Here the CDR3 DNA reads TGTGCCAGCAGTCCCGTGACTGGGGCACCCGTATACGAGCAGTACTTC.